This TCR beta chain was captured in a study of T cells expressing NK-cell markers. Study results and caveats: In several donors, dominant clonotypes made up about 28.3-60.1% of CD3+CD56-NKG2C+ cells. Unclear, still, was the HCMV specificity of the expanded NKG2C+ T cell clones. The share of CD8+ T cells held by dominant NKG2C+ clonotypes was about 1.0-8% in about 6 donors.

cDNA encoding TCR beta was synthesized via 5'RACE template switching incorporating UMIs. Reanalyzing the 5' RACE reads, TCRdb keeps one entry per CDR3 protein, without DNA. The sample is made up of over 200,000 distinct CDR3 sequences, and the top ten hold around 0.4% of it. The CDR3 is 16 amino acids. Notes on this clonotype: As yet, its antigen is unknown.

The sequenced sample consisted of blood T cells: a sorted CD56 or NKG2C T cell subset, CD4+ or CD8+ T cells, or bulk PBMC T cells (not recorded which). The gene calls are TRBV12-3 or TRBV12-4 and TRBJ1-1; TCRdb picks TRBD1, but there is no DNA to check that call. The clonotype originates from a man between 18 and 29 years old in good health. The CDR3 region is CASTLYRPVRDTEAFF.